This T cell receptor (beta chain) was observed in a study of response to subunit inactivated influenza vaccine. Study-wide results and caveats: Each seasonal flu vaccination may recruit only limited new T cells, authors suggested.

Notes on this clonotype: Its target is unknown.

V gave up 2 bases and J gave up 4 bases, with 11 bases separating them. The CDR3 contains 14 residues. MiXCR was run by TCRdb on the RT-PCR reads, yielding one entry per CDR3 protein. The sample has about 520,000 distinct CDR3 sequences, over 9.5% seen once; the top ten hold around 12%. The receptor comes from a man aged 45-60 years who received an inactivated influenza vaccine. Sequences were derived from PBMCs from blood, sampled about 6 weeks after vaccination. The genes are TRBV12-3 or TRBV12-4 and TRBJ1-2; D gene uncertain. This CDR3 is CASSLQRQIYGYTF. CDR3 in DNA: TGTGCCAGCAGTTTACAGCGGCAGATCTATGGCTACACCTTC.